A single T cell receptor (beta chain) is shown here with its context. The clone's antigen remains unknown. Qualities for individual bases were not recorded, and no much larger clone is one base off. The donors were 40 or so Caucasian individuals from Russia, aged about 6 to 95 years, who were systemically healthy. About 9.6 milliliters of peripheral blood were collected from each donor into EDTA-treated Vacutainer tubes. Ficoll-Paque density-gradient centrifugation was used to isolate PBMCs, with at least 7 million obtained per sample. Trizol reagent was used to extract total RNA from the PBMCs, yielding at least 6 micrograms per sample. For every donor, flow cytometry on a PBMC aliquot measured the percentage of naive CD45RAhigh/CD27high T cells. This sample stems from a study of blood T cells in healthy people across ages (dated by TCRdb to about 2015). With respect to the entire study: Template switching captured roughly one uniquely barcoded TCR beta cDNA molecule per two T cells in model experiments. For two donors (one aged 18 to 29 and one aged 80 or older), the study analyzed two additional independent replicas of 1 million unique cDNA reads from the same blood draw. The donors were divided into four age groups: young (average around 16 years), middle-aged (about 39), aged (about 60) and long-lived (roughly 86). To track age-related changes in TCR beta repertoire diversity, the study relied on deep sequencing normalized with unique cDNA molecular identifiers. To avoid experimental bias, donors of different ages were randomly spread across the sequencing lanes.

Here is what the overall study found, with its caveats: Donor CMV infection status was unknown, potentially confounding age-related changes in expanded clonotypes. Compared with the aged group, more naive CD4+ T cells, fewer expanded clones and increased TCR diversity were shown by the long-lived group, suggesting age selection. A strong correlation was found between observed TCR beta diversity and the percentage of naive T cells measured by flow cytometry. Because profiling used bulk unsorted PBMCs, naive and antigen-experienced compartments could not be compared conclusively. Total diversity estimates from one million sequenced T cells were considered lower bounds and underestimates. As age increased, observed TCR beta diversity per million T cells dropped in a roughly linear way, and a significant reduction was already evident by age 40.

Library preparation was by 5' RACE. Sequencing took place on an Illumina HiSeq 2500. A second PCR of roughly 7 to 11 cycles was performed with a sample-barcoded 5' primer and a J-beta primer mix. Each TCR beta cDNA molecule received a unique molecular identifier from a template-switch 5' adaptor carrying 12 random nucleotides. Each sample yielded at least 3 million CDR3-containing paired-end reads. First-strand cDNA was synthesized from all RNA with the Mint cDNA synthesis kit, primed by a TRBC-specific oligonucleotide. After uracil-DNA glycosylase treatment, a first 18-cycle PCR used universal primers M1SS and BC2_uni_R on all cDNA. In the original analysis: For normalization, 1 million high-quality reads, each with a distinct molecular identifier, were randomly selected from each sample. Reads with shared molecular identifiers were discarded instead of being binned into consensus sequences. CDR3 identification, clonotype clustering and error correction used MiTCR with a Q25 quality threshold and the strictest error-elimination algorithm. Lower-bound total TCR beta diversity was estimated with a nonparametric unseen species model using Euler transformation. The public reads were reanalyzed by TCRdb: fastp trimming at Q25, MiXCR alignment, in-frame beta chains only. Each entry is one CDR3 protein sequence, shown with its most common DNA and genes. The V and J calls shown here were made by TCRdb, not taken from the authors' results. Present in this sample are 790,000 or so distinct CDR3 sequences, around 50% of which were seen just once. Together, the top ten hold roughly 20% of the sample.

CDR1 and CDR2 (SGHRS, YFSETQ) derive from the germline V gene. From its cysteine to its phenylalanine, the CDR3 spans 16 amino acids. CDR3 DNA only is kept here, 48 bases in frame from base 1. V loses 7 bases at its end and J loses 0 bases; junction bases beyond the gene matches: 4. The chain employs TRBV5-1 and TRBJ2-1, with TRBD2 matching 13 junction bases. The origin of this receptor is a man older than 75 in good health. Sequenced: blood. CDR3 protein: CASGWTSGSSYNEQFF. The sequenced DNA is TGCGCCAGCGGATGGACTAGCGGGAGCTCCTACAATGAGCAGTTCTTC. This CDR3, with the reference TRBV5-1 and TRBJ2-1 proteins standing in past its ends, gives the full variable domain KAGVTQTPRYLIKTRGQQVTLSCSPISGHRSVSWYQQTPGQGLQFLFEYFSETQRNKGNFPGRFSGRQFSNSRSEMNVSTLELGDSALYLCASGWTSGSSYNEQFFGPGTRLTVL.